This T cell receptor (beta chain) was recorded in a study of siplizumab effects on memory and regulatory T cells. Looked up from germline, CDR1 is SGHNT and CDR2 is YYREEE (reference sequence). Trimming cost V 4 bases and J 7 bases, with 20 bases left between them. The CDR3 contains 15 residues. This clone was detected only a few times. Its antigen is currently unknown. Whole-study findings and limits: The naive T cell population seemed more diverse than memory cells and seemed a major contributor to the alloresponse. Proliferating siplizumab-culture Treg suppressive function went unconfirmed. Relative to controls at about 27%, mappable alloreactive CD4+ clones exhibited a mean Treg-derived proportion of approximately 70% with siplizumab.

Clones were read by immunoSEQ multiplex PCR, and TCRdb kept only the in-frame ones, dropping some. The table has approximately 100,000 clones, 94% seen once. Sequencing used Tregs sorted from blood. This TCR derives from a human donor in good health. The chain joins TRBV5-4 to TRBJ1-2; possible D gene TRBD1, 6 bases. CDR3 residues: CASSLPGGALGGYTF. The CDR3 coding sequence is TGTGCCAGCAGCCTGCCGGGGGGCGCGTTAGGTGGCTACACCTTC.